These 22 T cell receptor beta chains came from one sample sequenced in a study of T cells in Graves' hyperthyroidism and ophthalmopathy (dated by TCRdb to the late 2010s). Receptor amplification or capture employed multiplex PCR. Sequencer: Illumina HiSeq 2000. TCR beta CDR3 regions were amplified from RNA transcripts. The first round of RT-PCR for the TCR CDR3 was performed with the HTBI primer set and the Qiagen OneStep RT-PCR kit. TCRdb's own reprocessing of the public reads used fastp at Q25 and MiXCR and kept productive beta chains. Rows with a matching CDR3 protein are joined into one entry that keeps the most common DNA and genes. The sample table contains 730,000 or so distinct CDR3 sequences; only one count was recorded for 18% of them. The biggest ten clones account for approximately 15% of the sample. The sample taken for sequencing was blood. The receptors were gathered from a woman aged 45-60 years with Graves' hyperthyroidism that later progressed to Graves' ophthalmopathy.

This clonotype has at least ten counts. A junction end diverges from the germline sequence, so it may reflect a read error. The V call is TRBV20-1, the J call TRBJ1-1; no reliable D call. The CDR3 is made up of 14 amino acids. Germline V gene sequence: CDR1 DFQATT, CDR2 SNEGSKA (reference sequence). The CDR3 sequence is CSARYPGGGKWVVF. The CDR3 DNA reads TGCAGTGCTAGATATCCGGGCGGTGGAAAGTGGGTGGTCTTT.

This clonotype was observed many times. This chain connects TRBV2 to TRBJ2-1; TRBD1 or TRBD2 may be the D gene (6 bases each). V lost 10 bases, J lost 1 base, and 14 bases lay in between. Per the germline V gene, CDR1 is SNHLY and CDR2 is FYNNEI. CDR3 length equals 14 residues. CDR3 DNA sequence: TGTGCCACCAGGGGTGCGGGGTCCTACAATGAGCAGTTCTTC. As protein: CATRGAGSYNEQFF.

This clonotype occurred many times. The chain carries TRBV12-3 or TRBV12-4 and TRBJ1-1; 7 bases fit TRBD1. CDR3 length equals 11 residues. Trimming took 7 bases from V and 6 from J; bases not matched to a gene: 2. The CDR3 DNA reads TGTGCCAGCACAGACAGGGCTGAAGCTTTCTTT. It specifies CASTDRAEAFF.

This clonotype was seen repeatedly, ten times or more. This chain links TRBV18 with TRBJ1-5, with D perhaps matching TRBD1 (6 bases). The germline V gene has CDR1 KGHSH and CDR2 LQKENI. Trimming cost V 5 bases and J 0 bases, with 14 bases left between them. This CDR3 has 16 amino acids. The CDR3, as DNA: TGTGCCAGCTCAATCCGGGACAATTATAGCAATCAGCCCCAGCATTTT. Its translation: CASSIRDNYSNQPQHF.

This clonotype has at least ten counts. The chain has TRBV12-3 or TRBV12-4 and TRBJ1-1; weak D call: TRBD1 (5 bases). This CDR3 has 16 amino acids. Trimming shortened V by 7 bases and J by 0 bases, and 18 bases separated the two germline ends. The CDR3 coding sequence is TGTGCCAGCACCTCTTATAGGGGCGGTATGAACACTGAAGCTTTCTTT. This codes for CASTSYRGGMNTEAFF.

At least ten counts were recorded for this clonotype. CDR3 residues: CAWRKTGGGGYTF. The CDR3 DNA follows: TGTGCCTGGAGAAAAACAGGGGGCGGCGGCTACACCTTC. The chain is built from TRBV30 and TRBJ1-2; TRBD1 matches at 9 bases. The germline CDR1 and CDR2 sequences are GTSNPN and SVGIG (reference sequence). The CDR3 loop spans 13 amino acids. With 3 bases clipped from V and 8 bases from J, the junction kept 7 bases outside the gene matches.

There are many counts of this clonotype. The chain couples TRBV12-3 or TRBV12-4 to TRBJ2-4, with D maybe TRBD1 (7 bases). The CDR3 runs to 15 residues. With 3 bases removed from V and 8 bases from J, the gap between germline ends came to 17 bases. CDR3 residues: CASSFSLGRGDIQYF. DNA of the CDR3: TGTGCCAGCAGTTTTTCCCTTGGCAGGGGGGACATTCAGTACTTC.

Worth noting for this clonotype: At one boundary the junction diverges from the germline segment, which might be a read error. The chain has TRBV20-1 and TRBJ2-3; 12 bases map to TRBD1. This CDR3 comprises 20 residues. Germline lookup yields CDR1 DFQATT and CDR2 SNEGSKA (reference sequence). CDR3 nucleotide sequence: TGCAGTGCCAGAGGCGCGGGGGACAGGGGGCGGGGGGGCGGCACAGATACGCAGTATTTT. It specifies CSARGAGDRGRGGGTDTQYF.

The V call is TRBV7-2, the J call TRBJ2-2; D is ambiguous. This CDR3 is built from 15 residues. The ends were cut back, 1 base at V and 5 bases at J, with 11 bases in the middle. The germline V gene has CDR1 SGHTA and CDR2 FQGNSA. This chain's CDR3 is CASSLDDVGTGELFF. The CDR3, as DNA: TGTGCCAGCAGCTTAGATGACGTCGGAACCGGGGAGCTGTTTTTT.

This clonotype was seen just once. The final CDR3 position lacks the conserved phenylalanine or tryptophan, pointing to a likely read error. The chain joins TRBV11-2 to TRBJ2-5; maybe TRBD2 (6 bases). The CDR3 sequence is 14 residues long. Per the germline V gene, CDR1 is SGHAT and CDR2 is FQNNGV. The CDR3 DNA sequence: TGTGCCGGCAGCTCGTTCGGGGGTGGGGAGACCCAGTACCTC. This encodes CAGSSFGGGETQYL.

The J gene is TRBJ2-1, the V gene TRBV10-3, with 8 bases fitting TRBD1. V lost 7 bases, J lost 8 bases, and 4 bases stayed unmatched. The CDR3 is made up of 12 amino acids. Germline V gene data show CDR1 as ENHRY and CDR2 as SYGVKD. In DNA, the CDR3 is TGTGCCATCACCCCAGGGGGCCATGAGCAGTTCTTC. Its protein is CAITPGGHEQFF.

CDR3 residues: CASSSDGVRQPQHF. The CDR3 bases are TGTGCCAGCAGCTCTGACGGGGTACGTCAGCCCCAGCATTTT. The chain links TRBV7-9 to TRBJ1-5; D not resolved. The germline CDR1 and CDR2 sequences are SEHNR and FQNEAQ (reference sequence). The CDR3 spans 14 residues. The germline V and J ends were trimmed by 4 bases and 6 bases, with 13 bases remaining between them.

In this sample, this clonotype turned up many times. In DNA, the CDR3 is TGTGCCAGCAGGCACCGGGCCTCCTTTGACAATGAGCAGTTCTTC. Protein product: CASRHRASFDNEQFF. The chain links TRBV2 to TRBJ2-1; unclear D gene. This CDR3 is built from 15 residues. The V gene lost 6 bases and the J gene lost 5 bases, with 17 bases spanning the gap. Germline CDR1 is SNHLY and CDR2 is FYNNEI.

This clonotype was detected a few times. The V gene is TRBV20-1, the J gene TRBJ2-5; 10 nucleotides match TRBD1. The CDR3 extends over 14 amino acids. Trimming cost V 5 bases and J 3 bases; bases outside gene matches: 6. Germline V CDR1 and CDR2: DFQATT, SNEGSKA (reference sequence). The CDR3 here is CSAFPGQGKETQYF. The CDR3 DNA follows: TGCAGTGCTTTCCCGGGACAGGGGAAAGAGACCCAGTACTTC.

This clonotype showed up just a few times. This chain joins TRBV6-1 and TRBJ1-4; 8 bases are shared with TRBD1. Germline-derived CDR1 and CDR2 are MNHNS and SASEGT. The CDR3 has 14 residues. V lost 6 bases to trimming and J lost 6 bases; unmatched junction nucleotides: 6. The CDR3 bases are TGTGCCAGCAGGGAGACAGGGGTGGATGAAAAACTGTTTTTT. This encodes CASRETGVDEKLFF.

The chain is built from TRBV18 and TRBJ2-5; TRBD2 aligns across 8 bases. V lost 8 bases and J lost 5; bases outside the gene matches: 7. Per germline, CDR1 KGHSH and CDR2 LQKENI. This CDR3 has 13 residues. CDR3 sequence: CASSFPGGETQYF. The DNA for the CDR3 is TGTGCCAGCAGCTTCCCGGGAGGGGAGACCCAGTACTTC.

This clonotype was seen many times. V gene TRBV6-2 or TRBV6-3 combines with J gene TRBJ2-3, with D perhaps TRBD2 (10 bases). Germline V CDR1 and CDR2: MNHEY, SVGEGT. Trimming removed 5 bases from V and 4 bases from J, with 25 bases in between. The length of the CDR3 is 18 residues. The CDR3 reads CASSASGQGLARPDTQYF. CDR3 sequence (DNA): TGTGCCAGCAGTGCCTCGGGACAGGGACTAGCGAGGCCAGATACGCAGTATTTT.

The chain combines TRBV9 with TRBJ1-2; no reliable D call. With 3 bases removed from V and 8 bases from J, the gap between germline ends came to 14 bases. CDR1 SGDLS and CDR2 YYNGEE come from the germline V gene. The CDR3 is 13 amino acids. In DNA form, the CDR3 reads TGTGCCAGCAGCGACCGAAATACGGAAGGCTACACCTTC. Translated: CASSDRNTEGYTF. Using reference TRBV9 and TRBJ1-2 for the parts outside the CDR3, the full variable domain is DSGVTQTPKHLITATGQRVTLRCSPRSGDLSVYWYQQSLDQGLQFLIQYYNGEERAKGNILERFSAQQFPDLHSELNLSSLELGDSALYFCASSDRNTEGYTFGSGTRLTVV.

This clonotype was recorded a few times. The chain recombines TRBV24-1 with TRBJ2-3; TRBD1 might be the D (5 bases). This CDR3 has 15 residues. The V end was cut by 0 bases, the J end by 3 bases, with 9 bases between. Germline V CDR1 and CDR2: KGHDR, SFDVKD. The CDR3, as DNA: TGTGCCACCAGTGATTTGAGGGGATTAACAGATACGCAGTATTTT. It yields the protein CATSDLRGLTDTQYF.

The chain has TRBV4-1 and TRBJ2-7; 7 nucleotides line up with TRBD1. The CDR3 totals 15 residues. The V gene end was trimmed by 3 bases and the J gene end by 3 bases; junction bases not matched to a gene: 8. The germline V gene encodes CDR1 MGHRA and CDR2 YSYEKL. CDR3 in DNA: TGCGCCAGCAGCCAGGTCGAGGGACAGAGCTACGAGCAGTACTTC. Translating gives CASSQVEGQSYEQYF.

A remark on this clonotype: This may be a read error, as it is one base from a much larger clone. The V gene is TRBV12-3 or TRBV12-4, the J gene TRBJ1-1; no reliable D call. V lost 3 bases to trimming and J lost 1 base, with 12 bases between them. The CDR3 totals 15 residues. CDR3 in DNA: TGTGCCAGCAGTTTTCGAAGGGTTACGAACACTGAAGCTTTCTTT. The encoded protein is CASSFRRVTNTEAFF.

V usage is TRBV29-1 and J usage is TRBJ1-1; D uncertain. The germline V gene encodes CDR1 SQVTM and CDR2 ANQGSEA. V dropped 6 bases and J dropped 1 base, with 15 bases sitting between them. The CDR3 loop spans 14 amino acids. The CDR3 spells CSVGFGSQNTEAFF. Here the CDR3 DNA reads TGCAGCGTCGGCTTTGGCAGCCAGAACACTGAAGCTTTCTTT. The full variable domain, in which reference TRBV29-1 and TRBJ1-1 provide the parts outside the CDR3, is SAVISQKPSRDICQRGTSLTIQCQVDSQVTMMFWYRQQPGQSLTLIATANQGSEATYESGFVIDKFPISRPNLTFSTLTVSNMSPEDSSIYLCSVGFGSQNTEAFFGQGTRLTVV.